These T cell receptor beta chains were read from a single sample in a study of blood T cell repertoires in COVID-19. Sequencing used immunoSEQ multiplex PCR; TCRdb keeps in-frame clones, though not all of them. The profile shows about 220,000 clones, around four fifths of them singletons. The sequenced sample was peripheral blood. The receptors were gathered from a woman aged 55-69 years who had recovered from COVID-19. Both conserved end residues are part of each CDR3. A D gene is named only where the DNA matches it firmly. Clone sizes are given selectively: once, few, many, or a class where the clone is expanded.

j_gene,v_gene,abundance,d_gene,CDR3aa,CDR3nt
TRBJ1-1,TRBV6-1,few,.,CASSEVRGLNTEAFF,TGTGCCAGCAGTGAAGTCAGAGGATTGAACACTGAAGCTTTCTTT
TRBJ2-2,TRBV11-2,.,.,CASSLGGRELFF,TGTGCCAGCAGCTTAGGCGGCCGGGAGCTGTTTTTT
TRBJ2-6,TRBV6-5,.,.,CASSYQGDSGANVLTF,TGTGCCAGCAGTTATCAAGGGGACTCTGGGGCCAACGTCCTGACTTTC
TRBJ2-5,TRBV2,.,.,CASSDNNQETQYF,TGTGCCAGCAGTGACAACAACCAAGAGACCCAGTACTTC
TRBJ2-3,TRBV19,.,TRBD2,CASSPIRSGGADTQYF,TGTGCCAGTAGCCCGATTCGTAGCGGGGGAGCAGATACGCAGTATTTT
TRBJ1-6,TRBV4-1,.,.,CASSDSSYNSPLHF,TGCGCCAGCAGCGATAGCTCCTATAATTCACCCCTCCACTTT
TRBJ2-5,TRBV30,.,.,CAWRRGGGAETQYF,TGTGCCTGGAGGAGAGGCGGGGGCGCGGAGACCCAGTACTTC
TRBJ1-1,TRBV7-9,.,.,CASSRGPNTEAFF,TGTGCCAGCAGCAGAGGCCCCAACACTGAAGCTTTCTTT
TRBJ2-5,TRBV30,.,TRBD2,CAWNLRGGEETQYF,TGTGCCTGGAATTTACGGGGGGGCGAAGAGACCCAGTACTTC
TRBJ2-7,TRBV27,few,TRBD1,CASSPDADRGFYEQYF,TGTGCCAGCAGTCCCGATGCAGACAGGGGATTCTACGAGCAGTACTTC
TRBJ1-2,TRBV5-6,.,TRBD1,CASRAGGYGYTF,TGTGCCAGCAGGGCAGGGGGCTATGGCTACACCTTC
TRBJ1-1,TRBV10-3,.,TRBD1,CAISDLTGGKNTEAFF,TGTGCCATCAGTGACCTGACAGGGGGAAAGAACACTGAAGCTTTCTTT
TRBJ2-7,TRBV6-2/TRBV6-3,.,TRBD2,CASSVGGDYEQYF,TGTGCCAGCAGCGTTGGGGGGGACTACGAGCAGTACTTC
TRBJ2-3,TRBV7-2,.,.,CASSSEGQLDTQYF,TGTGCCAGCAGCTCCGAAGGACAACTGGATACGCAGTATTTT
TRBJ1-3,TRBV7-9,few,.,CASSLEGARGNTIYF,TGTGCCAGCAGCTTAGAAGGGGCGCGAGGAAACACCATATATTTT
TRBJ2-2,TRBV30,few,.,CAWSRSTGELFF,TGTGCCTGGAGTAGGAGCACCGGGGAGCTGTTTTTT
TRBJ2-7,TRBV9,.,TRBD1,CASSFRQGDYEQYF,TGTGCCAGCAGCTTCAGACAGGGGGACTACGAGCAGTACTTC
TRBJ2-5,TRBV28,.,.,CASLMSGRETQYF,TGTGCCAGCTTAATGAGTGGGAGGGAGACCCAGTACTTC
TRBJ2-7,TRBV13,.,.,CASSQRNTGSEQYF,TGTGCCAGCAGCCAGAGGAATACAGGGAGCGAGCAGTACTTC
TRBJ2-3,TRBV2,once,.,CASTEVQGGYF,TGTGCCAGCACTGAGGTACAGGGTGGGTATTTT
TRBJ1-3,TRBV9,.,TRBD1,CASSEQGTVSGNTIYF,TGTGCCAGCAGCGAACAGGGGACAGTTTCTGGAAACACCATATATTTT
TRBJ2-7,TRBV6-2/TRBV6-3,.,.,CASSYGGPYEQYF,TGTGCCAGCAGTTACGGGGGCCCCTACGAGCAGTACTTC